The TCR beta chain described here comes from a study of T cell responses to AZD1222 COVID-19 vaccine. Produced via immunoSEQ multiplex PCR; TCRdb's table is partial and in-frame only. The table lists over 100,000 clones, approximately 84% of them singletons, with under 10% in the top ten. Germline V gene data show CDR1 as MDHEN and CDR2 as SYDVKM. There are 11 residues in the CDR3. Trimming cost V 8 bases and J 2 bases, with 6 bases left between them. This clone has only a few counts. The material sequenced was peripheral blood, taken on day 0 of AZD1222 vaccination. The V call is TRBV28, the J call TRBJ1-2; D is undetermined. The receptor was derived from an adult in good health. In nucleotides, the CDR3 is TGTGCCAGCGAGGACAACTATGGCTACACCTTC. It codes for CASEDNYGYTF.